The present entry profiles one TCR beta chain with its context. A single base is all that separates this from a far larger clone, so a read error is likely. Method: immunoSEQ multiplex PCR; TCRdb's copy keeps in-frame clones and lacks some. The sample has around 700,000 clones; around 74% are singletons. This specimen belongs to a study of shared clonotypes between healthy human individuals. Study summary: Donors consisted of two women and a few men between 18 and 49.

This CDR3 has 14 residues. The germline V gene has CDR1 SGHTA and CDR2 FQGTGA. V lost 3 bases and J lost 0, with 5 bases in between. Material for sequencing was memory CD4+ T cells sorted from blood. The subset is: CD45RA-negative fraction. The chain links TRBV7-3 to TRBJ2-2, with D uncertain. The receptor was isolated from a young woman in good health. DNA of the CDR3: TGTGCCAGCAGCTTGTACGCGAACACCGGGGAGCTGTTTTTT. Translating gives CASSLYANTGELFF.